The sample holds a few counts of the clone carrying this TCR beta chain. Its antigen is not identified. The data stem from a study of T cells in Graves' hyperthyroidism and ophthalmopathy. RNA transcripts yielded amplified TCR beta CDR3 regions. Carried out on the TCR CDR3, a first-round RT-PCR used the HTBI primer set. A single record per CDR3 protein comes from TCRdb applying MiXCR to the multiplex PCR reads. The data hold around 500,000 distinct CDR3 sequences, with approximately 14% observed a single time. The CDR3 spans 12 residues. Germline V CDR1 and CDR2: LNHNV, YYDKDF (reference sequence). Trimming removed 3 bases from V and 4 bases from J, with 6 bases in between. Patients aged 18 to 65 had newly diagnosed hyperthyroidism of under 2 months' duration. Exclusion criteria comprised uncontrolled infection, other autoimmune disease, pregnancy or lactation. Diagnostic assessment was based on clinical symptoms, serum thyroxine and TRAb, thyroid ultrasound and orbital computed tomography.

Findings of the study overall: Most clonotypes that expanded in the thyroid above 0.001 also showed up in blood.

This rearrangement joins TRBV15 to TRBJ2-5, with no clear D. The material sequenced was blood. This clonotype was sampled from a woman aged 40 to 50 with Graves' hyperthyroidism. CDR3 DNA: TGTGCCACCAGCAGGAGCGTAGAGACCCAGTACTTC. This gives the protein CATSRSVETQYF.